A selection of T cell receptor beta chains follows, all from one sample in a study of metastatic and nonmetastatic thyroid tumors. With MiXCR, TCRdb called clones anew from the PCR reads. The table includes about 92,000 clones, 15% detected once. The sample consisted of blood. The receptors shown here come from a female donor with papillary thyroid cancer or a benign thyroid nodule (not recorded which). Some clones in this sample may be carry-over from other donors' samples. Each CDR3 is given with its conserved first and last residue. The order of the fields is V gene, D gene, clone size, J gene, CDR3 protein, CDR3 DNA. The D gene is left open where the match is weak. Rows give clone size only sometimes, using once, few, many, or a class for an expanded clone.

V: TRBV6-1
D: TRBD2
size: many
J: TRBJ2-7
CDR3: CASHSGGPSYEQYF
DNA: TGTGCCAGCCATAGCGGGGGTCCTTCGTACGAGCAGTACTTC

V: TRBV18
D: .
size: many
J: TRBJ2-3
CDR3: CASSPKDTQYF
DNA: TGTGCCAGCTCGCCAAAAGATACGCAGTATTTT

V: TRBV28
D: .
size: many
J: TRBJ1-3
CDR3: CASSSRGFSGNTIYF
DNA: TGTGCCAGCAGTTCCAGGGGCTTCTCTGGAAACACCATATATTTT

V: TRBV9
D: .
size: many
J: TRBJ2-3
CDR3: CASSTSTAQADTQYF
DNA: TGTGCCAGCAGCACTTCGACTGCCCAGGCAGATACGCAGTATTTT

V: TRBV28
D: TRBD1
size: .
J: TRBJ1-5
CDR3: CASSPPAQGEGAQHF
DNA: TGTGCCAGCAGCCCCCCCGCACAGGGGGAGGGGGCCCAGCATTTT

V: TRBV28
D: .
size: many
J: TRBJ1-1
CDR3: CASSLVIQVNTEAFF
DNA: TGTGCCAGCAGTTTGGTGATACAGGTAAACACTGAAGCTTTCTTT

V: TRBV20-1
D: .
size: .
J: TRBJ1-3
CDR3: CSARPSTGPGNTIYF
DNA: TGCAGTGCTAGACCGAGTACAGGCCCTGGAAACACCATATATTTT

V: TRBV5-1
D: TRBD1
size: .
J: TRBJ2-6
CDR3: CASKPGQGVAGANVLTF
DNA: TGCGCCAGCAAACCCGGACAGGGTGTTGCTGGGGCCAACGTCCTGACTTTC

V: TRBV6-1
D: .
size: .
J: TRBJ1-1
CDR3: CASLRKNTEAFF
DNA: TGTGCCAGCTTGAGGAAGAACACTGAAGCTTTCTTT

V: TRBV6-2/TRBV6-3
D: .
size: many
J: TRBJ1-2
CDR3: CASALQGNYGYTF
DNA: TGTGCCAGCGCTTTACAGGGAAATTATGGCTACACCTTC

V: TRBV29-1
D: .
size: many
J: TRBJ2-3
CDR3: CSVPYISDTQYF
DNA: TGCAGCGTCCCCTACATCTCAGATACGCAGTATTTT

V: TRBV27
D: .
size: many
J: TRBJ1-2
CDR3: CASSLVPAGGGTYGYTF
DNA: TGTGCCAGCAGCCTCGTACCCGCCGGGGGGGGGACCTATGGCTACACCTTC

V: TRBV28
D: .
size: .
J: TRBJ2-1
CDR3: CASSYRFRSYNEQFF
DNA: TGTGCCAGCAGTTACCGGTTTAGGTCCTACAATGAGCAGTTCTTC

V: TRBV6-4
D: .
size: .
J: TRBJ2-2
CDR3: CASSDSQGSAGELFF
DNA: TGTGCCAGCAGTGACTCGCAGGGCTCCGCCGGGGAGCTGTTTTTT

V: TRBV19
D: TRBD2
size: few
J: TRBJ2-3
CDR3: CASSIERLAGDSTDTQYF
DNA: TGTGCCAGTAGTATAGAGAGACTAGCGGGGGACTCCACAGATACGCAGTATTTT

V: TRBV6-1
D: .
size: .
J: TRBJ2-7
CDR3: CARLRQAVGLSYEQYF
DNA: TGTGCCAGATTGAGACAGGCCGTCGGACTTTCCTACGAGCAGTACTTC

V: TRBV10-2
D: TRBD2
size: many
J: TRBJ2-3
CDR3: CASSVTTSGGNTQYF
DNA: TGCGCCAGCAGTGTCACGACTAGCGGGGGAAATACGCAGTATTTT

V: TRBV20-1
D: TRBD1
size: many
J: TRBJ2-7
CDR3: CSARDGGQGADEQYF
DNA: TGCAGTGCTAGAGATGGGGGACAGGGGGCCGACGAGCAGTACTTC

V: TRBV6-1
D: .
size: many
J: TRBJ2-1
CDR3: CASSESPGPAYPFDEQFF
DNA: TGTGCCAGCAGTGAGTCCCCTGGCCCGGCTTATCCCTTCGATGAGCAGTTCTTC

V: TRBV11-3
D: .
size: .
J: TRBJ2-7
CDR3: CASSLDGAKNYEQYF
DNA: TGTGCCAGCAGCTTAGACGGGGCTAAGAACTACGAGCAGTACTTC

V: TRBV2
D: .
size: many
J: TRBJ2-5
CDR3: CASSAGFGETQYF
DNA: TGTGCCAGCAGTGCGGGTTTCGGAGAGACCCAGTACTTC

V: TRBV6-2/TRBV6-3
D: TRBD2
size: .
J: TRBJ2-1
CDR3: CAISPGGRGDQFF
DNA: TGTGCCATTTCTCCGGGCGGGCGGGGGGACCAGTTCTTC

V: TRBV5-8
D: .
size: many
J: TRBJ1-2
CDR3: CASSLGFRGYTF
DNA: TGTGCCAGCAGCTTGGGTTTTCGCGGCTACACCTTC

V: TRBV11-2
D: TRBD1
size: many
J: TRBJ2-7
CDR3: CASSAHRGAYEQYF
DNA: TGTGCCAGCAGCGCGCACAGGGGCGCCTACGAGCAGTACTTC

V: TRBV6-5
D: .
size: few
J: TRBJ2-7
CDR3: CASSYGGSYEQYF
DNA: TGTGCCAGCAGTTACGGCGGTTCCTACGAGCAGTACTTC

V: TRBV5-5
D: .
size: many
J: TRBJ1-6
CDR3: CASSLGGHRTYNSPLHF
DNA: TGTGCCAGCAGCTTGGGCGGGCACCGGACCTATAATTCACCCCTCCACTTT

V: TRBV10-2
D: .
size: many
J: TRBJ2-7
CDR3: CASSETSSYEQYF
DNA: TGCGCCAGCAGTGAGACTAGCTCCTACGAGCAGTACTTC

V: TRBV3-1
D: TRBD1
size: .
J: TRBJ2-4
CDR3: CASSLNLGQGKNIQYF
DNA: TGTGCCAGCAGCCTAAACCTGGGACAGGGCAAAAACATTCAGTACTTC

V: TRBV11-2
D: .
size: many
J: TRBJ1-1
CDR3: CASSLTGAEAFF
DNA: TGTGCCAGCAGCTTAACGGGGGCTGAAGCTTTCTTT

V: TRBV25-1
D: TRBD1
size: few
J: TRBJ1-4
CDR3: CASSDDRGAEKLFF
DNA: TGTGCGAGCAGCGACGACAGGGGGGCTGAAAAACTGTTCTTT

V: TRBV28
D: .
size: many
J: TRBJ2-1
CDR3: CASSLLSGGQRNEQFF
DNA: TGTGCCAGCAGTTTATTATCGGGCGGACAGAGGAATGAGCAGTTCTTC